The 21 T cell receptor beta chains reported below all come from one sample, sequenced in a study of T cell changes during pregnancy in multiple sclerosis. Using immunoSEQ multiplex PCR, the repertoire was profiled, and TCRdb retains in-frame clones only, with some absent. Found here are over 35,000 clones, nearly 90% of them singletons; the top ten hold over 0.45%. The source material was CD4+ T cells from peripheral blood mononuclear cells, sampled in the second trimester of pregnancy. All receptors come from a female donor with multiple sclerosis, enrolled in a pregnancy study.

CDR3 sequence (DNA): TGTGCCAGTAGTATCGGACAGCTTCTCTATGGCTACACCTTC. It is translated as CASSIGQLLYGYTF. The rearrangement joins TRBV19 to TRBJ1-2; tentative D call: TRBD1 (6 bases). V was pared by 3 bases and J by 4 bases, with 12 bases between. The germline V gene has CDR1 LNHDA and CDR2 SQIVND (reference sequence). The CDR3 consists of 14 residues.

The gene calls are TRBV27 and TRBJ2-2; 9 nucleotides align to TRBD1. The CDR3 extends over 16 amino acids. V lost 2 bases and J lost 1; bases outside the gene matches: 2. In germline, CDR1 is MNHEY, CDR2 SMNVEV (reference sequence). CDR3 DNA sequence: TGTGCCAGCAGTTTACCGGGACAGGGGAACACCGGGGAGCTGTTTTTT. Protein product: CASSLPGQGNTGELFF.

This sequence joins TRBV21-1 and TRBJ2-7; TRBD2 is the table's D call, not checked against the DNA. TRBV21-1 is a documented pseudogene. CDR3 length: 13 amino acids. In DNA form, the CDR3 reads TGTGCCAGCAGCATCCCGGGACTAGACGAGCAGTACTTC. It translates to CASSIPGLDEQYF.

CDR3 amino acids: CASSLSGVKRDTQYF. CDR3 DNA: TGTGCCAGCAGCTTGTCGGGAGTAAAAAGGGATACGCAGTATTTT. The chain recombines TRBV5-4 with TRBJ2-3, with TRBD2 as a possible D gene (6 bases). Germline V gene data show CDR1 as SGHNT and CDR2 as YYREEE (reference sequence). The CDR3 runs 15 residues. Trimming took off 1 base at V and 6 bases at J, with 15 bases between the two ends. Together with reference TRBV5-4 and TRBJ2-3, the CDR3 gives the full variable domain: ETGVTQSPTHLIKTRGQQVTLRCSSQSGHNTVSWYQQALGQGPQFIFQYYREEENGRGNFPPRFSGLQFPNYSSELNVNALELDDSALYLCASSLSGVKRDTQYFGPGTRLTVL.

This chain uses TRBV15 with TRBJ1-3; 7 bases are shared with TRBD1. The CDR3 contains 15 residues. Trimming removed 0 bases from V and 9 bases from J; junction bases left unmatched: 8. The V gene's germline CDR1 is LNHNV and CDR2 YYDKDF (reference sequence). The CDR3: CATSRERQGVGTIYF. As DNA, the CDR3 is TGTGCCACCAGCAGAGAACGGCAGGGGGTTGGCACCATATATTTT.

The V call is TRBV7-2, the J call TRBJ2-1, with 7 bases lining up with TRBD2. The CDR3 totals 13 residues. Trimming took 0 bases from V and 9 from J; bases not matched to a gene: 2. Germline V lookup: CDR1 SGHTA, CDR2 FQGNSA. The CDR3, as DNA: TGTGCCAGCAGCTTAGCGCGGGGGAGTGAGCAGTTCTTC. This translates into CASSLARGSEQFF.

This rearrangement joins TRBV19 to TRBJ1-3; TRBD1 might be the D (5 bases). From germline, CDR1 is LNHDA and CDR2 SQIVND (reference sequence). Trimming removed 3 bases at V and 0 bases at J, with 12 bases between. The CDR3 runs 16 residues. The CDR3 sequence: CASSIPRTFSGNTIYF. CDR3 sequence (DNA): TGTGCCAGTAGTATCCCCCGGACATTCTCTGGAAACACCATATATTTT.

CDR3 loop: CASRGQEFTNEKLFF. CDR3 nucleotides: TGCGCCAGCAGGGGACAGGAGTTTACTAATGAAAAACTGTTTTTT. The rearrangement joins TRBV5-1 to TRBJ1-4, with 8 positions matching TRBD1. In germline, CDR1 is SGHRS, CDR2 YFSETQ. Trimming at V came to 5 bases and at J to 2 bases, leaving 5 bases not matched to a gene. The CDR3 spans 15 residues.

The chain has TRBV27 and TRBJ2-1; 13 nucleotides agree with TRBD2. This CDR3 comprises 17 residues. Per the germline V gene, CDR1 is MNHEY and CDR2 is SMNVEV (reference sequence). Germline trimming cut 5 bases from V and 0 bases from J; bases unmatched to any gene: 4. In DNA form, the CDR3 reads TGTGCCAGCAGTCCGTGGACTAGCGGGAGCTCCTACAATGAGCAGTTCTTC. Residues: CASSPWTSGSSYNEQFF.

J is TRBJ2-7 and V is TRBV29-1, with 11 bases aligning to TRBD2. Germline V CDR1 and CDR2: SQVTM, ANQGSEA. Trimming cost V 2 bases and J 4 bases; bases outside gene matches: 7. CDR3 length: 15 amino acids. In DNA, the CDR3 is TGCAGCGTTGAAAGTCTAGCGGGAGGAGCGTACGAGCAGTACTTC. Translating gives CSVESLAGGAYEQYF.

The chain carries TRBV6-5 and TRBJ2-4; D uncertain. In germline, CDR1 is MNHEY, CDR2 SVGAGI. CDR3 size: 15 residues. V lost 0 bases, J lost 8 bases, and 14 bases lay in between. The CDR3 spells CASSYSIVGRDIQYF. The CDR3 coding sequence is TGTGCCAGCAGTTACTCGATAGTTGGTCGGGACATTCAGTACTTC.

The V call is TRBV5-1, the J call TRBJ1-2; 9 bases are a match to TRBD1. Losses at the gene ends were 0 bases for V and 6 bases for J; bases not matched to a gene: 12. The germline gives CDR1 SGHRS, CDR2 YFSETQ. The CDR3 covers 17 residues. The DNA for the CDR3 is TGCGCCAGCAGCTTGGAGGGGACAGGGTTAGTCCTCGATGGCTACACCTTC. As protein: CASSLEGTGLVLDGYTF.

V is TRBV29-1 and J is TRBJ2-7; D gene uncertain. V was trimmed by 7 bases and J by 4 bases, leaving 14 bases between them. The germline CDR1 and CDR2 sequences are SQVTM and ANQGSEA. The CDR3 runs to 12 residues. This CDR3 reads CSGGSSGYEQYF. CDR3 DNA sequence: TGCAGCGGCGGCAGCTCCGGATACGAGCAGTACTTC.

CDR3 residues: CASSLKAGNPGELFF. For the CDR3, the DNA is TGCGCCAGCAGCTTGAAAGCGGGAAATCCCGGGGAGCTGTTTTTT. This chain joins TRBV5-1 and TRBJ2-2, with TRBD2 matching over 7 bases. The CDR3 sequence is 15 residues long. V lost 1 base, J lost 6 bases, and 6 bases stayed unmatched. CDR1 is SGHRS, CDR2 YFSETQ, per germline.

J is TRBJ2-5 and V is TRBV6-6; TRBD2 matches at 8 bases. Germline trimming cut 4 bases from V and 4 bases from J; bases unmatched to any gene: 8. CDR3 size: 15 residues. Germline assignment: CDR1 MNHNY and CDR2 SVGAGI (reference sequence). CDR3 amino acids: CASSSSGGGGETQYF. The CDR3 DNA follows: TGTGCCAGCAGTTCGAGCGGGGGAGGTGGAGAGACCCAGTACTTC.

This chain links TRBV4-1 with TRBJ1-3, with D perhaps matching TRBD1 (5 bases). In germline, CDR1 is MGHRA, CDR2 YSYEKL. Trimming pared 0 bases from V and 4 bases from J, leaving 10 bases between. This CDR3 contains 15 residues. DNA of the CDR3: TGCGCCAGCAGCCAAGAAGCGGGGCGCGGAAACACCATATATTTT. It is translated as CASSQEAGRGNTIYF.

In the case of this clone: Sequence at one end of the junction differs from germline and may be a read error. J is TRBJ2-5 and V is TRBV7-7; D is possibly TRBD2 (6 bases). CDR3 length equals 13 residues. Germline assignment: CDR1 SSHAT and CDR2 FNYEAQ (reference sequence). In nucleotides, the CDR3 is TGTGCTAGCAGCTTAGGGACTCAAGAGACCCAGTACTTC. It specifies CASSLGTQETQYF.

The CDR3 loop reads CASSYTSGPHYEQFF. The DNA of the CDR3 is TGTGCCAGCAGTTACACTAGCGGCCCTCATTATGAGCAGTTCTTC. The rearrangement links TRBV27 to TRBJ2-1; 8 bases are shared with TRBD2. Germline V gene sequence: CDR1 MNHEY, CDR2 SMNVEV (reference sequence). The CDR3 runs 15 residues. The V segment lost 4 bases and the J segment 8 bases; nucleotides outside the gene matches: 10.

This clone is a singleton in its sample. The CDR3 loop is CASRFQGSGANVLTF. The CDR3 DNA is TGTGCCAGCAGATTTCAGGGGAGTGGGGCCAACGTCCTGACTTTC. The chain is built from TRBV5-6 and TRBJ2-6, with a possible D match to TRBD1 (6 bases). V was cut by 5 bases and J by 3 bases, with 12 bases left in between. In germline, CDR1 is SGHDT, CDR2 YYEEEE. The CDR3 length is 15 residues.

This chain joins TRBV7-9 and TRBJ2-4, with a weak D call TRBD1 (5 bases). Trimming cost V 0 bases and J 9 bases, with 15 bases left between them. This CDR3 has 15 amino acids. CDR1 and CDR2 (germline): SEHNR, FQNEAQ (reference sequence). CDR3 DNA: TGTGCCAGCAGCTTAGCGCAGGGCGGACCAGGCATTCAGTACTTC. It is translated as CASSLAQGGPGIQYF.

The chain links TRBV7-2 to TRBJ2-3; TRBD2 matches 9 bases. The length of the CDR3 is 15 residues. CDR1 and CDR2 (germline): SGHTA, FQGNSA. With 2 bases clipped from V and 2 bases from J, the junction kept 2 bases outside the gene matches. CDR3 DNA: TGTGCCAGCAGCTTAACGGGACTAGCCACAGATACGCAGTATTTT. Translation gives CASSLTGLATDTQYF.